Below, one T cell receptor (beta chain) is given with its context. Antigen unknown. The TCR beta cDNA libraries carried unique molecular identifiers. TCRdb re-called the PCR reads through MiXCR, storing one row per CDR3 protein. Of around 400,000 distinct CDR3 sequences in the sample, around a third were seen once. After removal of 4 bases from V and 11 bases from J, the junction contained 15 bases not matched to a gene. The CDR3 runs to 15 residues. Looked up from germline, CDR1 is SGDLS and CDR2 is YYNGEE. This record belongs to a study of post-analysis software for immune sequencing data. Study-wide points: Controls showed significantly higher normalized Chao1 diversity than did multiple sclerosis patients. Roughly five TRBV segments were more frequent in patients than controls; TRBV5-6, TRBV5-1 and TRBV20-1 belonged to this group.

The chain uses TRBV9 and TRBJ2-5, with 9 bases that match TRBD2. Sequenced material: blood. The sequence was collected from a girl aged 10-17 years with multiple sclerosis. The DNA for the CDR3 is TGTGCCAGCAGCCCCGGGACTAGCCTCTACAATGAGCAGTACTTC. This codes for CASSPGTSLYNEQYF.